This T cell receptor (beta chain) appears in the sequencing data of a study of T cells in Graves' hyperthyroidism and ophthalmopathy (dated by TCRdb to the late 2010s). Regarding the study in general: Peripheral blood samples were taken at the time of initial diagnosis, prior to any treatment. TCR V-J signatures able to tell the groups apart were searched for in a discovery cohort of 95 to 100 patients, of whom 40 to 45 had Graves' ophthalmopathy and around 56 had stable Graves' hyperthyroidism. An independent validation cohort of about 19 hyperthyroidism patients and approximately 15 patients who later progressed to ophthalmopathy tested prospective prediction of ophthalmopathy. The approximately 100 discovery patients were randomly divided into training and test sets at a 7:3 ratio. In more than five Graves' hyperthyroidism patients, the study also compared T-cell repertoires from thyroid tissue with T-cell repertoires from blood. After blood sampling, hyperthyroidism patients were treated with methimazole at a starting dose of 30 mg daily, and ophthalmopathy patients were treated with high-dose intravenous methylprednisolone. TCR Vbeta CDR3 sequencing of some 140 peripheral blood samples (43 ophthalmopathy, 70 to 85 hyperthyroidism and approximately 17 progressor patients) is reported in the paper. Summary of the overall study and its limitations: In validation, the model predicted progression to ophthalmopathy a median of about 6.8 months before onset, with around 70% sensitivity and roughly 77% specificity. Most expanded thyroid clonotypes (frequency above 0.001) were also found in blood, which suggests that blood repertoires may mirror thyroid immune responses. No statistical method was used to fix the sample size in advance, and group allocation was not hidden from the investigators. A model built on a 13 V-J signature distinguished ophthalmopathy from stable hyperthyroidism, reaching roughly 88% sensitivity and around 81% specificity in cross-validation and 80%/75% in testing.

The TCR beta CDR3 regions were amplified from the RNA transcripts. The TCR CDR3 was subjected to a first round of RT-PCR using the HTBI primer set and the Qiagen OneStep RT-PCR kit. The libraries were constructed in a second round of multiplex PCR and then size-selected and purified. Sequencing of the libraries was done on an Illumina HiSeq2000 using paired-end 100 bp reads. The authors processed their data as follows. SOAPnuke was used to process the raw data, throwing out any read that contained adapters or uncalled bases, had a mean Phred below 15, or lacked an exact constant-primer or identifier match. COPE v1.2.5 was used to merge the high-quality paired reads, and each unique nucleotide sequence was defined as a clonotype. MiTCR v1.1 was used to align the clonotypes against IMGT TRBV, TRBD and TRBJ reference segments. The analysis included only V-J combinations with a frequency above 0.0001, which together covered approximately 99% of the repertoires. The TCS score was defined as the ratio of F50 (clonal expansion) to E x V (chaos), calculated using BLOSUM62-based TCRdist between CDR3 peptides within each V-J. Welch's t-statistics and random forest reduced 450 to 600 V-J features to 13, which were used in a naive Bayes classifier (R e1071). TCRdb reanalyzed the raw reads on its own, using fastp at Q25 for trimming and MiXCR for clone calling, and kept in-frame beta chains. A single entry per CDR3 protein holds the most common genes and DNA from its merged rows. These V and J calls rely on TCRdb rather than the paper's analysis. Recorded for this sample are about 420,000 distinct CDR3 sequences; approximately 15% of them occurred a single time. The top ten clones comprise around 5.3% of the sample.

V and J lose 5 bases and 7 bases, and a span of 18 bases separates them. The CDR3 measures 14 amino acids from cysteine to phenylalanine. Only CDR3 DNA remains: 42 bases, in frame from the first base. According to the germline V gene (reference sequence), CDR1 reads DFQATT and CDR2 reads SNEGSKA. As for this clonotype: Its antigen target is currently unknown. No quality values exist for individual bases; no much larger clone is one base distant.

Graves' hyperthyroidism was defined as stable when no progression to ophthalmopathy occurred over 18 months of follow-up. Hyperthyroidism patients were aged 18 to 65 years and newly diagnosed, with disease duration of less than 2 months. Patients with uncontrolled infections, other autoimmune diseases, pregnancy or lactation were excluded. Clinical symptoms, serum thyroxine and TRAb, thyroid ultrasound, and orbital computed tomography formed the basis for the diagnoses. Ficoll-Paque density gradient centrifugation was used to isolate PBMCs from about 9 ml of fresh peripheral blood. Total RNA was extracted using Trizol reagent, and RNA quality was assessed on an Agilent 2100 Bioanalyzer.

The sequence was obtained from a woman aged 18-29 years with Graves' hyperthyroidism. Input material: blood. This sequence uses TRBV20-1 and TRBJ2-1; the D call could be TRBD1 or TRBD2, with each sharing 6 bases. The CDR3 protein is CSAATGTWGNEQFF. The DNA reads as follows: TGCAGTGCTGCAACAGGGACTTGGGGTAATGAGCAGTTCTTC.